The 20 T cell receptor beta chains below come from one sample, sequenced in a study of cytomegalovirus exposure and HLA in healthy donors. PCR used 60 Vbeta primers and 13 Jbeta primers. Sequencing used immunoSEQ multiplex PCR; TCRdb keeps in-frame clones, though not all of them. This sample contains some 80,000 clones. The source material was PBMCs. The receptors here all came from a man aged 50-60 years in good health and CMV-seropositive.

V gene TRBV20-1 combines with J gene TRBJ2-5; D unresolved. The CDR3 sequence is 11 residues long. CDR1 and CDR2 (germline): DFQATT, SNEGSKA (reference sequence). V was trimmed by 2 bases and J by 5 bases, leaving 6 bases between them. CDR3 bases: TGCAGTGCTAGAAATCGGGAGACCCAGTACTTC. Protein sequence: CSARNRETQYF.

V usage is TRBV7-9 and J usage is TRBJ2-7; 10 nucleotides match TRBD2. The CDR3 has 15 residues. Germline loops: CDR1 SEHNR, CDR2 FQNEAQ (reference sequence). Trimming cost V 2 bases and J 3 bases; bases outside gene matches: 4. The CDR3 DNA reads TGTGCCAGCAGCTTATCACTAGCGGGAAGCTACGAGCAGTACTTC. This codes for CASSLSLAGSYEQYF.

With respect to this clone: This sample includes further DNA sequences coding for the same CDR3. This chain links TRBV19 with TRBJ2-3; TRBD2 agrees at 7 bases. The germline V gene has CDR1 LNHDA and CDR2 SQIVND (reference sequence). The CDR3 has 18 amino acids. CDR3 protein: CVPSKLEGLAVSTDTQYF. Written as DNA, the CDR3 is TGTGTCCCGAGCAAGTTGGAGGGTCTAGCGGTTAGCACAGATACGCAGTATTTT. Supplemented by reference TRBV19 and TRBJ2-3, the full variable domain reads DGGITQSPKYLFRKEGQNVTLSCEQNLNHDAMYWYRQDPGQGLRLIYYSQIVNDFQKGDIAEGYSVSREKKESFPLTVTSAQKNPTAFYLCVPSKLEGLAVSTDTQYFGPGTRLTVL.

The chain joins TRBV7-9 to TRBJ1-1; no reliable D call. Between the trimmed V and J ends, which lost 8 bases and 5 bases, there was a span of 15 bases. The CDR3 extends over 13 amino acids. The germline V gene encodes CDR1 SEHNR and CDR2 FQNEAQ (reference sequence). The CDR3 sequence: CASLPWGGTEAFF. The CDR3, as DNA: TGTGCCAGCTTACCCTGGGGAGGGACTGAAGCTTTCTTT.

The rearrangement links TRBV6-1 to TRBJ1-5, with D perhaps matching TRBD1 (5 bases). V lost 7 bases to trimming and J lost 4 bases, with 11 bases between them. Germline CDR1 MNHNS, CDR2 SASEGT. The CDR3 spans 13 residues. CDR3 sequence reads: CASIERGNQPQHF. As DNA, the CDR3 is TGTGCCAGCATCGAAAGGGGAAATCAGCCCCAGCATTTT.

The chain uses TRBV19 and TRBJ1-3; 9 nucleotides line up with TRBD1. V dropped 3 bases and J dropped 0; count of bases not matched to a gene: 6. This CDR3 has 17 residues. Germline V gene lookup returns CDR1 LNHDA and CDR2 SQIVND (reference sequence). In DNA, the CDR3 is TGTGCCAGTAGTATCGGGACAGGGATGTACTCTGGAAACACCATATATTTT. This sequence encodes CASSIGTGMYSGNTIYF. Looking up the rest from reference TRBV19 and TRBJ1-3 gives the full variable domain: DGGITQSPKYLFRKEGQNVTLSCEQNLNHDAMYWYRQDPGQGLRLIYYSQIVNDFQKGDIAEGYSVSREKKESFPLTVTSAQKNPTAFYLCASSIGTGMYSGNTIYFGEGSWLTVV.

V and J are TRBV6-6 and TRBJ1-1; D gene unclear. There are 14 residues in the CDR3. Looked up from germline, CDR1 is MNHNY and CDR2 is SVGAGI (reference sequence). V lost 2 bases, J lost 1 base, and 8 bases lay in between. The CDR3 DNA is TGTGCCAGCAGTTACCGGGTGGGGAACACTGAAGCTTTCTTT. Its translation: CASSYRVGNTEAFF.

This CDR3 reads CACYGGHGWGEQFF. DNA of the CDR3: TGTGCCTGTTATGGAGGCCATGGATGGGGTGAGCAGTTCTTC. The chain employs TRBV30 and TRBJ2-1, with D possibly TRBD2 on 5 matching bases. Germline assignment: CDR1 GTSNPN and CDR2 SVGIG (reference sequence). The CDR3 totals 14 residues. With 6 bases removed from V and 9 bases from J, the gap between germline ends came to 21 bases.

The chain joins TRBV30 to TRBJ1-4; weak D call: TRBD1 (6 bases). V lost 1 base and J lost 10, with 22 bases in between. The V gene's germline CDR1 is GTSNPN and CDR2 SVGIG (reference sequence). The CDR3 consists of 16 residues. DNA for the CDR3: TGTGCCTGGAGTGCAATTGCGAGACAGGTTGGCGGAAAACTGTTTTTT. It codes for CAWSAIARQVGGKLFF.

The gene calls are TRBV5-1 and TRBJ2-1, with TRBD1 matching over 8 bases. Germline CDR1 is SGHRS and CDR2 is YFSETQ. This CDR3 is 14 amino acids long. The junction had 4 bases not matched to a gene; V was cut back by 5 bases and J by 3 bases. Here the CDR3 reads CASSPGQVYNEQFF. The CDR3 DNA reads TGCGCCAGCAGTCCGGGACAGGTCTACAATGAGCAGTTCTTC.

The chain carries TRBV11-2 and TRBJ1-1, with TRBD1 identical over 8 bases. Germline V gene sequence: CDR1 SGHAT, CDR2 FQNNGV. V trimming: 2 bases; J trimming: 6 bases; junction bases outside the gene matches: 8. The CDR3 runs to 15 residues. The CDR3 coding sequence is TGTGCCAGCAGCTTACTGACAGGGGTTTTGGCTGAAGCTTTCTTT. Translated, it gives CASSLLTGVLAEAFF.

The chain recombines TRBV5-4 with TRBJ2-2; a weak D match, TRBD1 (5 bases). The CDR3 covers 15 residues. Germline V gene data show CDR1 as SGHNT and CDR2 as YYREEE (reference sequence). Trimming stripped 5 bases from V and 4 bases from J, with 15 bases between. CDR3 region: CASSLGRVGTGELFF. CDR3 DNA sequence: TGTGCCAGCAGTTTAGGCAGGGTGGGCACCGGGGAGCTGTTTTTT.

CDR3 bases: TGTGCCAGCAGCTCCCAATCCGGGACAGGGGGCGCAGATACGCAGTATTTT. Amino acids: CASSSQSGTGGADTQYF. This chain links TRBV4-2 with TRBJ2-3; TRBD1 matches 12 bases. Unmatched junction bases numbered 10, after V lost 5 bases and J lost 4 bases. Germline CDR1 is LGHNA and CDR2 is YNFKEQ. This CDR3 region has 17 residues.

This chain uses TRBV5-1 with TRBJ1-1; TRBD1 matches 9 bases. Germline V gene lookup returns CDR1 SGHRS and CDR2 YFSETQ. The CDR3 extends over 15 amino acids. V lost 3 bases to trimming and J lost 1 base; unmatched junction nucleotides: 4. The CDR3 region has the DNA TGCGCCAGCAGCTACGGGGACAGGGAGAACACTGAAGCTTTCTTT. Translating gives CASSYGDRENTEAFF. The whole variable domain, filled in from reference TRBV5-1 and TRBJ1-1, reads KAGVTQTPRYLIKTRGQQVTLSCSPISGHRSVSWYQQTPGQGLQFLFEYFSETQRNKGNFPGRFSGRQFSNSRSEMNVSTLELGDSALYLCASSYGDRENTEAFFGQGTRLTVV.

CDR3 region: CASSLVGDNEQFF. CDR3 coding DNA: TGCGCCAGCAGCTTGGTGGGCGACAATGAGCAGTTCTTC. This chain connects TRBV5-1 to TRBJ2-1; D is uncertain. CDR3 size: 13 residues. Germline assignment: CDR1 SGHRS and CDR2 YFSETQ. V shed 0 bases and J shed 5 bases, with 6 bases lying between them.

The chain combines TRBV9 with TRBJ2-2; no clear D. Germline CDR1 and CDR2: SGDLS and YYNGEE. The CDR3 consists of 16 residues. V was pared by 3 bases and J by 5 bases, with 17 bases between. CDR3 sequence reads: CASSALSGVRTGELFF. In DNA form, the CDR3 reads TGTGCCAGCAGCGCCCTCTCTGGTGTGAGGACCGGGGAGCTGTTTTTT.

The rearrangement links TRBV2 to TRBJ2-4; D gene uncertain. There are 15 residues in the CDR3. Germline CDR1 reads SNHLY; CDR2 reads FYNNEI. Trimming took 7 bases from V and 0 from J, leaving 13 bases between them. CDR3 bases: TGTGCCAGCACCCGAAACCTACTAGCCAAAAACATTCAGTACTTC. Protein sequence: CASTRNLLAKNIQYF. The complete variable domain, with remaining parts taken from reference TRBV2 and TRBJ2-4, reads EPEVTQTPSHQVTQMGQEVILRCVPISNHLYFYWYRQILGQKVEFLVSFYNNEISEKSEIFDDQFSVERPDGSNFTLKIRSTKLEDSAMYFCASTRNLLAKNIQYFGAGTRLSVL.

The V and J genes are TRBV6-5 and TRBJ1-1; 9 bases map to TRBD1. The CDR3 contains 15 residues. V gave up 5 bases and J gave up 5 bases; unmatched junction bases: 9. CDR1 and CDR2 (germline): MNHEY, SVGAGI. CDR3 sequence: CASSHNRGQETEAFF. The CDR3 coding sequence is TGTGCCAGCAGTCATAACAGGGGGCAGGAAACTGAAGCTTTCTTT.

V is TRBV6-5 and J is TRBJ1-1; D not resolved. The CDR3 is 11 residues long. Germline CDR1 reads MNHEY; CDR2 reads SVGAGI. Trimming took 6 bases from V and 7 from J, leaving 9 bases between them. The CDR3 loop reads CASSLRGEAFF. DNA for the CDR3: TGTGCCAGCAGCCTCCGGGGTGAAGCTTTCTTT.

The rearrangement links TRBV15 to TRBJ2-5, with D uncertain. The closer fit of TRBJ2-7 to the DNA end suggests the J call may be wrong. Germline V gives CDR1 LNHNV, CDR2 YYDKDF (reference sequence). The CDR3 totals 14 residues. The CDR3 protein is CATSSRLPPYEQYF. CDR3 nucleotide sequence: TGTGCCACCAGCAGCAGGCTCCCCCCGTACGAGCAGTACTTC.